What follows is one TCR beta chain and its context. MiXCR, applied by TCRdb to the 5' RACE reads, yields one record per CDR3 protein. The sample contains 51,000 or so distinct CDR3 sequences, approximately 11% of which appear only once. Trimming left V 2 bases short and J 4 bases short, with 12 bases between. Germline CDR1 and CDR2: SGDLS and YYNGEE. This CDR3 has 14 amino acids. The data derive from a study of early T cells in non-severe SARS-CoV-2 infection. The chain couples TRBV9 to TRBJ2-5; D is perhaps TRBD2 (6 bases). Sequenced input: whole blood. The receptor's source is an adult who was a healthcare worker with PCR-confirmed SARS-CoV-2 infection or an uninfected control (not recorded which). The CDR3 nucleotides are TGTGCCAGCAGCGTCGGGACTCTTCGAGAGACCCAGTACTTC. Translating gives CASSVGTLRETQYF.